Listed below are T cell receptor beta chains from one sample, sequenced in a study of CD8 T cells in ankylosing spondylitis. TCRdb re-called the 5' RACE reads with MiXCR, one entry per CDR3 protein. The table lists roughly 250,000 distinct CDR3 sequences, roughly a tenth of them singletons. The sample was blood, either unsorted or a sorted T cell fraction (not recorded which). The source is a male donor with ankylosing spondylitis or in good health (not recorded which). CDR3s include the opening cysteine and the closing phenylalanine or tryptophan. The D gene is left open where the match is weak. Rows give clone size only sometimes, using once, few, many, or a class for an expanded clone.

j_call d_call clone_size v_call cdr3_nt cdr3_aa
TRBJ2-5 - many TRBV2 TGTGCCAGCAGTGAAGTGCAGGTGAAGACCCAGTACTTC CASSEVQVKTQYF
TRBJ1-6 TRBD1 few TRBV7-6 TGTGCCAGCAGCTTAAGACAGGGGGCTAATTCACCCCTCCACTTT CASSLRQGANSPLHF
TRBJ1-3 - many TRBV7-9 TGTGCCAGCAGCTTAGCGGGAAACACCATATATTTT CASSLAGNTIYF
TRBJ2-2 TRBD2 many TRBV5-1 TGCGCCAGCAGCTTGGAACTAGCGGGAGCCGAGGAAAGGGAGCTGTTTTTT CASSLELAGAEERELFF
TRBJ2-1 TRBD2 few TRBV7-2 TGTGCCAGCAGCTTAGCCGGACTAGCGGGGGGTATATCGAGGTTGAATGAGCAGTTCTTC CASSLAGLAGGISRLNEQFF
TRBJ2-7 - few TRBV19 TGTGCCAGCGCCCGATCGTCGTGGGGTTACGAGCAGTACTTC CASARSSWGYEQYF
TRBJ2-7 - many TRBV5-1 TGCGCCAGCAGCTGGTTGAGCTCCTACGAGCAGTACTTC CASSWLSSYEQYF
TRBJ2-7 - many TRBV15 TGTGCCACCAGGATGAACTGGGCAGACGAGCAGTACTTC CATRMNWADEQYF
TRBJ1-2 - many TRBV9 TGTGCCAGCAGCTCGTTAGGGGGGGCGGGCTATGGCTACACCTTC CASSSLGGAGYGYTF
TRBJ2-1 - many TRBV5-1 TGCGCCAGCAGCTTGGGGGGGACTCACAATGAGCAGTTCTTC CASSLGGTHNEQFF
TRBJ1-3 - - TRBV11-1 TGTGCCAGCAGCTTAGCGGGAACAGGACAGTTCTCTGGAAACACCATATATTTT CASSLAGTGQFSGNTIYF
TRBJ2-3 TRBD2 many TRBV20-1 TGCAGTGCTACTAGCGGGGGACCAGATACGCAGTATTTT CSATSGGPDTQYF
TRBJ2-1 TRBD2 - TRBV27 TGTGCCAGCAGCCCGGGGGGGCGGTACAATGAGCAGTTCTTC CASSPGGRYNEQFF
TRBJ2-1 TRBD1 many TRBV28 TGTGCCAGCAGTTCCTACCCAGGGACAGGGAGCGACAATGAGCAGTTCTTC CASSSYPGTGSDNEQFF
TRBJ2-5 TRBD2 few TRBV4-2 TGTGCCAGCAGCCAAGAGGCAGCGGGGTATGAGACCCAGTACTTC CASSQEAAGYETQYF
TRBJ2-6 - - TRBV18 TGTGCCAGCTCACCGAAAGGGCCCGGGGCCAACGTCCTGACTTTC CASSPKGPGANVLTF
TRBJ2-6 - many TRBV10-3 TGTGCCATCAGTGAAAGCGTTAGGGCCAACGTCCTGACTTTC CAISESVRANVLTF
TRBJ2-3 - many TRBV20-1 TGCAGTGCTAGAGAAAGGGGGGCGGTATTCGCAGATACGCAGTATTTT CSARERGAVFADTQYF
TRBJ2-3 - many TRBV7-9 TGTGCCAGCAGCCGCCGACAAGGGGGAGGCACAGATACGCAGTATTTT CASSRRQGGGTDTQYF
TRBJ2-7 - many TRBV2 TGTGCCAGCAGTGGGGAGAAGCCTACCGAGCAGTACTTC CASSGEKPTEQYF
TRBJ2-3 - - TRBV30 TGTGCCTGGAGTGAAAGTCGGGGAAATACGCAGTATTTT CAWSESRGNTQYF
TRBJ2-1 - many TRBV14 TGTGCCAGCAGCCAAGTTCTCGATGAGCAGTTCTTC CASSQVLDEQFF
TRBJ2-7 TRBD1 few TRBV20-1 TGCAGTGCTAGAGTCCGGACAGGGGGGGACTACGAGCAGTACTTC CSARVRTGGDYEQYF
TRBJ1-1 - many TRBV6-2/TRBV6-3 TGTGCCAGCAGTTACCCCGGATTCTCAGTGCTGAACACTGAAGCTTTCTTT CASSYPGFSVLNTEAFF
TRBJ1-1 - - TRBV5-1 TGCGCCAGCAGTACCACTAGCATGAACACTGAAGCTTTCTTT CASSTTSMNTEAFF
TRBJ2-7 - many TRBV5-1 TGCGCCAGCAGCCTCCTACTGGGACTCCGACCCTACGAGCAGTACTTC CASSLLLGLRPYEQYF
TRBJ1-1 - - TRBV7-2 TGTGCCAGCAGCTTAGAAAGGCTGAACACTGAAGCTTTCTTT CASSLERLNTEAFF
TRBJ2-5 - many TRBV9 TGTGCCAGCAGCGTATCAGAGGTAGAGACCCAGTACTTC CASSVSEVETQYF
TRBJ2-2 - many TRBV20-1 TGCAGTGCTAGAGCTTACACCGGGGAGCTGTTTTTT CSARAYTGELFF
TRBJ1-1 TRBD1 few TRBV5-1 TGCGCCAGTGACTTCGGGGACAGGGGATCGAACACTGAAGCTTTCTTT CASDFGDRGSNTEAFF
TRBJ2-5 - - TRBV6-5 TGTGCCAGCAGTTACGGACGGCAGGAGACCCAGTACTTC CASSYGRQETQYF
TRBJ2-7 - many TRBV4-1 TGCGCCAGCAGCCAAGAGTCCCCTGTTCGGGTCTCCTACGAGCAGTACTTC CASSQESPVRVSYEQYF
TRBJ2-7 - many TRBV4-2 TGTGCCAGCAGCCAACCAGACAAACACGAGCAGTACTTC CASSQPDKHEQYF
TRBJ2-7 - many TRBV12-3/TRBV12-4 TGTGCCAGCAGTTTAACCGGGGCCTACGAGCAGTACTTC CASSLTGAYEQYF
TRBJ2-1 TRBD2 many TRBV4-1 TGCGCCAGCAGCCAAGCCCCGGGACTAGCGAACAATGAGCAGTTCTTC CASSQAPGLANNEQFF
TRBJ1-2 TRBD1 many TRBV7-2 TGTGCCAGCAGCTCTCCCAGGGGACAGGGGATGGGTCATGGCTACACCTTC CASSSPRGQGMGHGYTF
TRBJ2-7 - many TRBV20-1 TGCAGTGCTAGTTACAGGGCGGGGTACGAGCAGTACTTC CSASYRAGYEQYF
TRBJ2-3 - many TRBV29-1 TGCAGCGTTGAAGCTAGCGTTAGCACAGATACGCAGTATTTT CSVEASVSTDTQYF
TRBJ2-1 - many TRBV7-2 TGTGCCAGCAGCTCAGCGGCGTACAATGAGCAGTTCTTC CASSSAAYNEQFF
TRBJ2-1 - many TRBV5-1 TGCGCCAGCAGCTTAACCCTTGCCCGGTTGTCTGAGCAGTTCTTC CASSLTLARLSEQFF
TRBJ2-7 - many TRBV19 TGTGCCAGTAGTGAGGGGCAGGGGAGCTCCTACGAGCAGTACTTC CASSEGQGSSYEQYF
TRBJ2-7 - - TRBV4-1 TGCGCCAGCAGCCAAGTCGGGGCAGACTACGAGCAGTACTTC CASSQVGADYEQYF